Listed below are T cell receptor beta chains from one sample, sequenced in a study of CD8 T cells in Susac syndrome. TCRdb recomputed calls from the immunoSEQ multiplex PCR reads with MiXCR, one row per CDR3 protein. Of some 77,000 distinct CDR3 sequences listed, 93% are singletons. Sequencing was done on a sample of CD4+ T cells from PBMCs. These receptors were taken from a human donor with Susac syndrome. The CDR3 runs from the conserved cysteine through the conserved F or W. A D gene is named only where the DNA matches it firmly.

D gene	CDR3 length	V gene	J gene	CDR3 protein	CDR3 DNA
TRBD2	14	TRBV7-2	TRBJ2-5	CASSPGRGWETQYF	TGTGCCAGCAGCCCCGGGCGGGGGTGGGAGACCCAGTACTTC
-	14	TRBV11-2	TRBJ2-2	CASSQLAVAGELFF	TGTGCCAGCAGCCAATTAGCGGTGGCCGGGGAGCTGTTTTTT
TRBD1	15	TRBV28	TRBJ2-7	CASSLPTTGSYEQYF	TGTGCCAGCAGTTTACCAACGACAGGGTCCTACGAGCAGTACTTC
-	15	TRBV9	TRBJ2-7	CASSSGDGASYEQYF	TGTGCCAGCAGCTCCGGGGACGGGGCCTCCTACGAGCAGTACTTC
-	15	TRBV24-1	TRBJ2-5	CATSPPGGSQETQYF	TGTGCCACCAGTCCCCCCGGCGGCAGTCAAGAGACCCAGTACTTC
-	15	TRBV6-5	TRBJ1-1	CASSYLGTLNTEAFF	TGTGCCAGCAGTTACTTAGGGACACTCAACACTGAAGCTTTCTTT
-	15	TRBV6-6	TRBJ2-6	CASSAKNSGANVLTF	TGTGCCAGCAGTGCGAAGAACTCTGGGGCCAACGTCCTGACTTTC
-	16	TRBV6-5	TRBJ2-7	CASSSLGAGRKYEQYF	TGTGCCAGCAGTTCTCTCGGGGCGGGGAGAAAGTACGAGCAGTACTTC
-	16	TRBV3-1	TRBJ2-4	CASSQRRVQPRNIQYF	TGTGCCAGCAGCCAAAGAAGGGTCCAGCCAAGAAACATTCAGTACTTC
-	15	TRBV6-1	TRBJ1-2	CASLERTTAMLGYTF	TGTGCCAGCCTCGAAAGGACCACAGCCATGTTGGGCTACACCTTC
-	13	TRBV4-1	TRBJ2-5	CASSPGVQETQYF	TGCGCCAGCAGCCCGGGAGTCCAAGAGACCCAGTACTTC
-	16	TRBV25-1	TRBJ2-5	CASSEYGRVSSETQYF	TGTGCCAGCAGTGAATATGGCAGGGTCTCGAGCGAGACCCAGTACTTC
TRBD1	13	TRBV2	TRBJ2-7	CASSEGTGGEQYF	TGTGCCAGCAGTGAGGGGACAGGGGGCGAGCAGTACTTC
TRBD1	14	TRBV11-2	TRBJ1-1	CASTFDRGNTEAFF	TGTGCCAGCACCTTCGACAGGGGGAACACTGAAGCTTTCTTT
TRBD1	15	TRBV5-1	TRBJ2-1	CASSMGQGHYNEQFF	TGCGCCAGCAGTATGGGACAGGGTCATTACAATGAGCAGTTCTTC
-	16	TRBV6-2/TRBV6-3	TRBJ2-7	CASSYSAPGHLGEQYF	TGTGCCAGCAGTTACTCGGCCCCGGGACACTTGGGCGAGCAGTACTTC
-	15	TRBV20-1	TRBJ2-3	CSASSTSIGTDTQYF	TGCAGTGCTTCGTCCACTAGTATCGGGACAGATACGCAGTATTTT
-	14	TRBV6-5	TRBJ2-7	CASSYLQGAYEQYF	TGTGCCAGCAGTTATCTACAGGGAGCCTACGAGCAGTACTTC